This passage covers 20 T cell receptor beta chains from one sample sequenced in a study of T-cell memory formation after mild COVID-19. TCRdb itself ran the 5' RACE reads through MiXCR, one entry per CDR3 protein. There are about 200,000 distinct CDR3 sequences in the sample; 18% occur only once, and 2.4% lies in the top ten. The sequencing input was PBMCs or a T cell subset sorted from them (not recorded which). These receptors originate from an adult woman who had mild COVID-19 (a few samples of this study predate the infection). Cell type and time point are not known.

This rearrangement joins TRBV14 to TRBJ2-4; 12 bases agree with TRBD1. CDR3 length: 15 residues. The ends lost 4 bases at V and 9 bases at J; junction bases unmatched: 7. CDR1 is SGHDN and CDR2 is FVKESK in the germline V gene. CDR3 in amino acids: CASSPGTGGQRIQYF. The CDR3, as DNA: TGTGCCAGCAGCCCGGGGACAGGGGGCCAGCGCATTCAGTACTTC.

This clonotype was recorded a few times. The V and J genes are TRBV10-3 and TRBJ2-3, with D tentatively TRBD2 (5 bases). From germline, CDR1 is ENHRY and CDR2 SYGVKD. CDR3 length: 15 residues. Deletions cut 0 bases from V and 0 bases from J, with 7 bases between. The CDR3 sequence is CAISESGGSTDTQYF. CDR3 DNA: TGTGCCATCAGTGAGTCGGGCGGGAGCACAGATACGCAGTATTTT.

In this sample, this clonotype turned up a few times. This chain uses TRBV18 with TRBJ2-3; no clear D gene. CDR3 length: 15 residues. Germline CDR1 KGHSH, CDR2 LQKENI. V gave up 2 bases and J gave up 0 bases, with 9 bases separating them. The CDR3 sequence: CASSPDITSTDTQYF. Written as DNA, the CDR3 is TGTGCCAGCTCACCAGACATAACTAGCACAGATACGCAGTATTTT.

This clonotype was counted many times. The genes are TRBV12-3 or TRBV12-4 and TRBJ1-5; 11 nucleotides match TRBD1. The CDR3 contains 16 residues. Germline trimming cut 6 bases from V and 4 bases from J; bases unmatched to any gene: 8. CDR3 nucleotides: TGTGCCAGCAGCTACTCCGGGACAGGGGGTAATCAGCCCCAGCATTTT. Its protein is CASSYSGTGGNQPQHF.

This clonotype was found a few times. This rearrangement joins TRBV11-2 to TRBJ1-1; D is ambiguous. The CDR3 is 14 residues long. Trimming took 2 bases from V and 4 from J, leaving 11 bases between them. The germline CDR1 and CDR2 sequences are SGHAT and FQNNGV. The CDR3 reads CASSLYDRTTEAFF. CDR3 nucleotides: TGTGCCAGCAGCTTATATGATAGAACCACTGAAGCTTTCTTT.

The genes are TRBV7-2 and TRBJ2-4; TRBD2 is a possible D gene (7 bases). The CDR3 is 17 amino acids. V was cut by 5 bases and J by 2 bases, with 19 bases left in between. Germline V lookup: CDR1 SGHTA, CDR2 FQGNSA. The CDR3 sequence is CASSLGGGGRTKNIQYF. DNA of the CDR3: TGTGCCAGCAGCCTGGGAGGGGGAGGGAGAACCAAAAACATTCAGTACTTC.

This clonotype turned up a few times. The gene calls are TRBV5-1 and TRBJ2-3; D is undetermined. Germline values: CDR1 SGHRS, CDR2 YFSETQ. V was trimmed by 0 bases and J by 0 bases, leaving 5 bases between them. The length of the CDR3 is 14 residues. The CDR3 DNA sequence: TGCGCCAGCAGCTTGGGAAAAAGCACAGATACGCAGTATTTT. Encoded protein: CASSLGKSTDTQYF.

This clonotype was recorded at least ten times. The chain joins TRBV3-2 to TRBJ2-4; the DNA was not compared with TRBD1, the D call given in the table. TRBV3-2 is noted as a pseudogene. The CDR3 covers 17 residues. The CDR3 reads CASSQDPTELPKNIQYF. For the CDR3, the DNA is TGTGCCAGCAGCCAAGATCCGACAGAGCTCCCCAAAAACATTCAGTACTTC.

This clonotype was observed a few times. The gene calls are TRBV29-1 and TRBJ1-2; a possible D gene is TRBD1 (5 bases). V dropped 4 bases and J dropped 6 bases, with 15 bases sitting between them. Germline CDR1 SQVTM, CDR2 ANQGSEA. The CDR3 is 13 amino acids. DNA for the CDR3: TGCAGCGTTGTATCCGGGAGACAGCATGGCTACACCTTC. Its translation: CSVVSGRQHGYTF.

The rearrangement links TRBV12-3 or TRBV12-4 to TRBJ1-2; D might be TRBD1 (6 bases). CDR3 length: 14 residues. The V gene lost 5 bases and the J gene lost 2 bases, with 12 bases spanning the gap. CDR3 coding DNA: TGTGCCAGCAGTCCGGGGGCCGCGAACTATGGCTACACCTTC. Its translation: CASSPGAANYGYTF.

This chain connects TRBV20-1 to TRBJ2-4; TRBD2 might be the D (6 bases). Germline CDR1 DFQATT, CDR2 SNEGSKA (reference sequence). The CDR3 totals 13 residues. Trimming cost V 6 bases and J 1 base, with 10 bases left between them. This CDR3 reads CSAHRGAKNIQYF. In nucleotides, the CDR3 is TGCAGTGCCCACCGGGGGGCCAAAAACATTCAGTACTTC.

In its sample, this clonotype was seen many times. The rearrangement joins TRBV5-6 to TRBJ2-7; TRBD2 aligns across 12 bases. Germline trimming cut 0 bases from V and 2 bases from J; bases unmatched to any gene: 0. Germline values: CDR1 SGHDT, CDR2 YYEEEE. This CDR3 spans 15 amino acids. CDR3 loop: CASSLGLAGAYEQYF. As DNA, the CDR3 is TGTGCCAGCAGCTTGGGACTAGCGGGGGCCTACGAGCAGTACTTC. The complete variable domain, with remaining parts taken from reference TRBV5-6 and TRBJ2-7, reads DAGVTQSPTHLIKTRGQQVTLRCSPKSGHDTVSWYQQALGQGPQFIFQYYEEEERQRGNFPDRFSGHQFPNYSSELNVNALLLGDSALYLCASSLGLAGAYEQYFGPGTRLTVT.

This clonotype was detected only a few times. V usage is TRBV20-1 and J usage is TRBJ2-3; maybe TRBD1 (5 bases). The CDR3 extends over 14 amino acids. Trimming removed 6 bases at V and 0 bases at J, with 13 bases between. Germline values: CDR1 DFQATT, CDR2 SNEGSKA (reference sequence). CDR3 protein: CSASQGFSTDTQYF. In DNA form, the CDR3 reads TGCAGTGCCTCTCAGGGATTTAGCACAGATACGCAGTATTTT.

V is TRBV6-5 and J is TRBJ1-1, with D perhaps matching TRBD1 (5 bases). V was pared by 7 bases and J by 5 bases, with 14 bases between. Germline V gene sequence: CDR1 MNHEY, CDR2 SVGAGI. The CDR3 has 13 residues. The CDR3 DNA sequence: TGTGCCAGCACTCTAGCGGGGGGGACTGAAGCTTTCTTT. Its translation is CASTLAGGTEAFF.

The V gene is TRBV21-1, the J gene TRBJ2-7; no check of the table's D call, TRBD2, against the DNA was made. TRBV21-1 is a listed pseudogene. CDR3 length equals 16 residues. The CDR3 region has the DNA TGTGCCAGCAGCAAAGTATCTAGCGGGAGGTACAACGAGCAGTACTTC. Translating gives CASSKVSSGRYNEQYF.

This clonotype was observed many times. This rearrangement joins TRBV27 to TRBJ1-1; tentative D call: TRBD1 (5 bases). This CDR3 region has 14 residues. Germline V lookup: CDR1 MNHEY, CDR2 SMNVEV (reference sequence). V lost 2 bases to trimming and J lost 4 bases, with 11 bases between them. The CDR3 region is CASSLLGGGTEAFF. The CDR3 DNA reads as TGTGCCAGCAGTTTACTGGGGGGAGGCACTGAAGCTTTCTTT.

V usage is TRBV24-1 and J usage is TRBJ1-2, with D tentatively TRBD1 (6 bases). CDR1 and CDR2 from the germline V gene are KGHDR and SFDVKD. The CDR3 consists of 14 residues. Trimming took off 5 bases at V and 2 bases at J, with 11 bases between the two ends. The CDR3: CATSGDRKNYGYTF. The CDR3 bases are TGTGCCACCAGTGGAGACAGGAAGAACTATGGCTACACCTTC.

The V call is TRBV2, the J call TRBJ1-6, with D uncertain. Germline CDR1 and CDR2: SNHLY and FYNNEI. The CDR3 consists of 12 residues. Trimming removed 9 bases from V and 9 bases from J, with 12 bases in between. The CDR3 loop is CASSLWGSPLHF. The CDR3 DNA is TGTGCCAGTTCCTTATGGGGTTCACCCCTCCACTTT.

The chain recombines TRBV25-1 with TRBJ1-2; a weak D match, TRBD1 (6 bases). This CDR3 region has 15 residues. Germline V gene sequence: CDR1 MGHDK, CDR2 SYGVNS. Trimming left V 2 bases short and J 7 bases short, with 17 bases between. CDR3 in DNA: TGTGCCAGCAGTGAAAGCCCTACAGGGTTACCTGGCTACACCTTC. This sequence encodes CASSESPTGLPGYTF.

On this clonotype: One end of the junction does not line up with germline, which may come from a read error. V and J are TRBV6-2 or TRBV6-3 and TRBJ2-3, with a tentative D call TRBD2 (6 bases). Germline loops: CDR1 MNHEY, CDR2 SVGEGT. This CDR3 spans 14 amino acids. CDR3 nucleotide sequence: TGTGCCAGCAGCCCCGGACTAACCACAGTTACGCAGTATTTT. Residues: CASSPGLTTVTQYF.